This TCR beta chain was identified in a study of blood T cell repertoires in COVID-19. Study context: Whether acute or convalescent, the COVID-19 samples came from the United States, Italy and Spain.

In the source study's methods: For nucleated cells, counts were estimated from reference gene primer amplification. The method was immunoSEQ multiplex PCR; TCRdb's version includes in-frame clones alone and lacks a portion of them. The D gene and trimming were derived from the DNA, and the V and J assignments and clone size from that table. The sample lists 250,000 to 350,000 clones; approximately 87% were seen once. This TCR was sampled from a woman aged 45-60 years with active or convalescent COVID-19. The sequencing input was peripheral blood.

This CDR3 is CASSSSMGLAGGTDTQYF. DNA of the CDR3: TGTGCCAGCAGCTCATCCATGGGACTAGCGGGAGGCACAGATACGCAGTATTTT. The genes are TRBV13 and TRBJ2-3, with 14 bases lining up with TRBD2. Germline loops: CDR1 PRHDT, CDR2 FYEKMQ (reference sequence). With V trimmed by 4 bases and J by 1 base, 7 bases remained unmatched. The CDR3 has 18 residues. Full variable domain (remainder filled in from reference TRBV13 and TRBJ2-3): AAGVIQSPRHLIKEKRETATLKCYPIPRHDTVYWYQQGPGQDPQFLISFYEKMQSDKGSIPDRFSAQQFSDYHSELNMSSLELGDSALYFCASSSSMGLAGGTDTQYFGPGTRLTVL.